One sample yielded the 21 T cell receptor beta chains listed below, sequenced in a study of EBV T-cell therapy then PD-1 blockade in nasopharyngeal carcinoma (TCRdb year 2021). The sample's treatment or condition label, decoded: AdE1-LMPpoly-expanded autologous EBV-specific T-cell therapy followed by anti-PD-1 nivolumab. The library relied on the immunoSEQ multiplex PCR assay. The immuneACCESS repertoire file appears here via TCRdb, limited to in-frame rearrangements. These files lack a portion of the clones; in checked studies, under half of the deficit traces to unresolved V genes, and the cause of the others is not known. The sample profile shows 17,000 or so clones; around four fifths of them were found once. Jointly, the top ten make up 25% to 30% of the sample. Which antigens these TCRs recognize remains unknown. The material was CD8+ T cells from blood, obtained at day 0 from a patient whose treatment included autologous EBV-specific T cells and nivolumab. The receptors derive from a man aged 35-49 years with nasopharyngeal carcinoma.

The chain couples TRBV7-9 to TRBJ1-4, with D possibly being TRBD1 (6 bases). Trimming took off 6 bases at V and 3 bases at J, with 8 bases between the two ends. Germline CDR1 and CDR2: SEHNR and FQNEAQ (reference sequence). The CDR3 length is 13 residues. CDR3 DNA: TGTGCCAGCAGAGGGGGTCCTAATGAAAAACTGTTTTTT. Protein: CASRGGPNEKLFF. Full variable domain (remainder filled in from reference TRBV7-9 and TRBJ1-4): DTGVSQNPRHKITKRGQNVTFRCDPISEHNRLYWYRQTLGQGPEFLTYFQNEAQLEKSRLLSDRFSAERPKGSFSTLEIQRTEQGDSAMYLCASRGGPNEKLFFGSGTQLSVL.

CDR3 loop: CASSQGTVQTYYGYTF. The DNA for the CDR3 is TGTGCCAGCAGCCAGGGGACGGTGCAGACCTACTATGGCTACACCTTC. The rearrangement uses TRBV3-1 (or the pseudogene TRBV3-2) and TRBJ1-2; TRBD1 is a possible D gene (5 bases). Trimming removed 3 bases from V and 3 bases from J, with 17 bases in between. CDR1 and CDR2 from the germline V gene are LGHDT and YNNKEL (reference sequence). The CDR3 has 16 amino acids.

The rearrangement joins TRBV15 to TRBJ2-4; 8 nucleotides align to TRBD2. Germline trimming cut 5 bases from V and 4 bases from J; bases unmatched to any gene: 4. From germline, CDR1 is LNHNV and CDR2 YYDKDF (reference sequence). The CDR3 sequence is 14 residues long. The CDR3 is CATSPRGGKNIQYF. The CDR3 DNA sequence: TGTGCCACCAGCCCCCGGGGGGGTAAAAACATTCAGTACTTC.

This clone was seen a few times. The rearrangement links TRBV4-3 to TRBJ1-3, with D tentatively TRBD1 (5 bases). Germline CDR1 and CDR2: LGHNA and YSLEER. V was trimmed by 0 bases and J by 0 bases, leaving 18 bases between them. There are 19 residues in the CDR3. This CDR3 reads CASSQDLLAGLFSGNTIYF. CDR3 nucleotide sequence: TGCGCCAGCAGCCAAGATCTTTTGGCAGGGCTTTTCTCTGGAAACACCATATATTTT.

This clone has more than one count but fewer than ten. V is TRBV5-6 and J is TRBJ2-1, with TRBD1 matching 7 bases. Trimming removed 1 base from V and 2 bases from J; junction bases left unmatched: 3. CDR3 size: 15 residues. From germline, CDR1 is SGHDT and CDR2 YYEEEE. CDR3 in amino acids: CASSLRGRPYNEQFF. The CDR3 nucleotides read TGTGCCAGCAGCTTGAGGGGGCGGCCCTACAATGAGCAGTTCTTC.

The chain combines TRBV20-1 with TRBJ1-1; no definite D call. Germline CDR1 reads DFQATT; CDR2 reads SNEGSKA (reference sequence). The CDR3 totals 11 residues. V was trimmed by 2 bases and J by 6 bases, leaving 7 bases between them. CDR3: CSARIVSEAFF. The DNA for the CDR3 is TGCAGTGCTAGAATTGTGTCTGAAGCTTTCTTT.

The chain recombines TRBV9 with TRBJ2-5, with 7 bases fitting TRBD1. The CDR3 loop spans 11 amino acids. Germline lookup yields CDR1 SGDLS and CDR2 YYNGEE. V gave up 4 bases and J gave up 12 bases; unmatched junction bases: 6. DNA for the CDR3: TGTGCCAGCAGCTCCGGGACAGCAAAGTACTTC. Protein: CASSSGTAKYF. The complete variable domain, with remaining parts taken from reference TRBV9 and TRBJ2-5, reads DSGVTQTPKHLITATGQRVTLRCSPRSGDLSVYWYQQSLDQGLQFLIQYYNGEERAKGNILERFSAQQFPDLHSELNLSSLELGDSALYFCASSSGTAKYFGPGTRLLVL.

This clone is labeled as medium-sized. The CDR3 bases are TGCGCCAGCAGCCAAGATAAGCAATTAGGGGACAGCCTATTCTATAATTCACCCCTCCACTTT. It translates to CASSQDKQLGDSLFYNSPLHF. This chain uses TRBV4-3 with TRBJ1-6; 7 positions match TRBD1. Germline CDR1 reads LGHNA; CDR2 reads YSLEER. The CDR3 sequence is 21 residues long. The junction had 17 bases not matched to a gene; V was cut back by 0 bases and J by 3 bases.

The chain carries TRBV24-1 and TRBJ2-5; TRBD1 matches at 8 bases. The germline gives CDR1 KGHDR, CDR2 SFDVKD. The CDR3 sequence is 17 residues long. J gave up 5 bases and V 4 bases, and 14 bases lay outside the gene matches. CDR3 sequence reads: CATSDPGGQEVGETQYF. The DNA for the CDR3 is TGTGCCACCAGTGACCCTGGGGGACAGGAGGTGGGGGAGACCCAGTACTTC.

The V gene is TRBV9, the J gene TRBJ2-1, with TRBD1 matching over 9 bases. V lost 1 base and J lost 7; bases outside the gene matches: 6. Germline loops: CDR1 SGDLS, CDR2 YYNGEE. The CDR3 covers 15 residues. The DNA of the CDR3 is TGTGCCAGCAGCGTAATGGACAGGGGTCTAAATGAGCAGTTCTTC. It encodes CASSVMDRGLNEQFF.

Sample share makes this clone medium-sized. Other DNA sequences from this sample encode an identical CDR3 as well. V usage is TRBV27 and J usage is TRBJ1-2; perhaps TRBD1 as D (6 bases). The germline CDR1 and CDR2 sequences are MNHEY and SMNVEV (reference sequence). V lost 3 bases and J 4 bases, leaving 12 bases between the germline ends. This CDR3 region has 14 residues. CDR3 region: CASSFGQGIYGYTF. CDR3 bases: TGTGCCAGCAGTTTTGGGCAGGGGATCTATGGCTACACCTTC.

This rearrangement joins TRBV4-3 to TRBJ1-3; tentative D call: TRBD1 (6 bases). V was shortened by 4 bases and J by 3 bases, with 16 bases between the two germline ends. The CDR3 is 16 amino acids. The germline V gene has CDR1 LGHNA and CDR2 YSLEER. Here the CDR3 reads CASSRITGTGGNTIYF. CDR3 coding DNA: TGCGCCAGCAGCCGAATAACAGGGACTGGTGGAAACACCATATATTTT.

The chain carries TRBV4-1 and TRBJ2-1; 8 bases line up with TRBD2. V lost 3 bases to trimming and J lost 7 bases; unmatched junction nucleotides: 11. The CDR3 spans 16 residues. Per the germline V gene, CDR1 is MGHRA and CDR2 is YSYEKL. The DNA of the CDR3 is TGCGCCAGCAGCCAGAGCGCTCGGGGGGGAGGGAATGAGCAGTTCTTC. This translates into CASSQSARGGGNEQFF.

This chain uses TRBV28 with TRBJ1-5, with D tentatively TRBD1 (5 bases). V dropped 6 bases and J dropped 3 bases, with 30 bases sitting between them. Germline CDR1 reads MDHEN; CDR2 reads SYDVKM. The CDR3 covers 20 residues. The CDR3 here is CASSSPFRDVGVGNNQPQHF. Written as DNA, the CDR3 is TGTGCCAGCAGCTCACCTTTCCGGGACGTGGGGGTCGGAAACAATCAGCCCCAGCATTTT. Based on the CDR3 plus reference TRBV28 and TRBJ1-5, the full variable domain is DVKVTQSSRYLVKRTGEKVFLECVQDMDHENMFWYRQDPGLGLRLIYFSYDVKMKEKGDIPEGYSVSREKKERFSLILESASTNQTSMYLCASSSPFRDVGVGNNQPQHFGDGTRLSIL.

This chain links TRBV7-9 with TRBJ2-7, with 7 bases lining up with TRBD2. V was clipped by 6 bases and J by 3 bases; unmatched bases: 5. The CDR3 contains 13 residues. Germline assignment: CDR1 SEHNR and CDR2 FQNEAQ (reference sequence). The CDR3 reads CASSRGVDYEQYF. In DNA form, the CDR3 reads TGTGCCAGCAGTCGGGGGGTGGACTACGAGCAGTACTTC. Combining the CDR3 with reference TRBV7-9 and TRBJ2-7 gives the whole variable domain DTGVSQNPRHKITKRGQNVTFRCDPISEHNRLYWYRQTLGQGPEFLTYFQNEAQLEKSRLLSDRFSAERPKGSFSTLEIQRTEQGDSAMYLCASSRGVDYEQYFGPGTRLTVT.

The chain joins TRBV4-3 to TRBJ2-7; 12 bases match TRBD1. Germline loops: CDR1 LGHNA, CDR2 YSLEER. This CDR3 spans 15 amino acids. The V segment lost 1 base and the J segment 5 bases; nucleotides outside the gene matches: 3. Here the CDR3 DNA reads TGCGCCAGCAGCCAAGCTGGGACAGGGGGCGACGAGCAGTACTTC. Its translation: CASSQAGTGGDEQYF.

The chain carries TRBV15 and TRBJ2-1; D is unclear. V lost 5 bases to trimming and J lost 2 bases, with 13 bases between them. The CDR3 has 15 residues. Germline V lookup: CDR1 LNHNV, CDR2 YYDKDF (reference sequence). This CDR3 is CATSPLRSPYNEQFF. For the CDR3, the DNA is TGTGCCACCAGCCCCCTCCGGTCCCCCTACAATGAGCAGTTCTTC.

This chain links TRBV5-4 with TRBJ1-6; D not resolved. There are 13 residues in the CDR3. The germline gives CDR1 SGHNT, CDR2 YYREEE (reference sequence). The germline V and J ends were trimmed by 7 bases and 8 bases, with 13 bases remaining between them. The CDR3 coding sequence is TGTGCCAGCCGCCGAGGGTCGGATTCACCCCTCCACTTT. It encodes CASRRGSDSPLHF.

The chain combines TRBV9 with TRBJ2-3, with D tentatively TRBD2 (7 bases). CDR3 length: 15 residues. The V gene's germline CDR1 is SGDLS and CDR2 YYNGEE. The ends were cut back, 3 bases at V and 0 bases at J, with 11 bases in the middle. For the CDR3, the DNA is TGTGCCAGCAGCGAGGCGGGGGCTAGCACAGATACGCAGTATTTT. Its protein product is CASSEAGASTDTQYF.

This chain uses TRBV9 with TRBJ2-2; 11 bases match TRBD1. With V trimmed by 0 bases and J by 5 bases, 3 bases remained unmatched. The germline gives CDR1 SGDLS, CDR2 YYNGEE. This CDR3 has 16 amino acids. CDR3 DNA sequence: TGTGCCAGCAGCGTAGCGGACAGGGGGCGTACCGGGGAGCTGTTTTTT. Encoded protein: CASSVADRGRTGELFF.

This clone has just one count. The gene calls are TRBV13 and TRBJ2-1, with 9 bases that match TRBD2. Unmatched junction bases numbered 1, after V lost 0 bases and J lost 4 bases. This CDR3 has 15 residues. The germline CDR1 and CDR2 sequences are PRHDT and FYEKMQ (reference sequence). The CDR3 sequence: CASSLGLAGYNEQFF. As DNA, the CDR3 is TGTGCCAGCAGCTTAGGTCTAGCGGGGTACAATGAGCAGTTCTTC. Using reference TRBV13 and TRBJ2-1 for the parts outside the CDR3, the full variable domain is AAGVIQSPRHLIKEKRETATLKCYPIPRHDTVYWYQQGPGQDPQFLISFYEKMQSDKGSIPDRFSAQQFSDYHSELNMSSLELGDSALYFCASSLGLAGYNEQFFGPGTRLTVL.